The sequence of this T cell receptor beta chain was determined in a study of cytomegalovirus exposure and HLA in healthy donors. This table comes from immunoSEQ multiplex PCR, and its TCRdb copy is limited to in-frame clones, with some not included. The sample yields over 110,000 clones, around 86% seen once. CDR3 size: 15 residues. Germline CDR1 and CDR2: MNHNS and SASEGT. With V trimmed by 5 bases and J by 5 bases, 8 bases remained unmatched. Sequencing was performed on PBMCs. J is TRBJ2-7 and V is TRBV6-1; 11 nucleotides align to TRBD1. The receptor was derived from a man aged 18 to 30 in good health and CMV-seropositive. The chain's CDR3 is CASSPRTGGSDEQYF. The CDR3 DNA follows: TGTGCCAGCAGTCCACGGACAGGGGGCTCTGACGAGCAGTACTTC.